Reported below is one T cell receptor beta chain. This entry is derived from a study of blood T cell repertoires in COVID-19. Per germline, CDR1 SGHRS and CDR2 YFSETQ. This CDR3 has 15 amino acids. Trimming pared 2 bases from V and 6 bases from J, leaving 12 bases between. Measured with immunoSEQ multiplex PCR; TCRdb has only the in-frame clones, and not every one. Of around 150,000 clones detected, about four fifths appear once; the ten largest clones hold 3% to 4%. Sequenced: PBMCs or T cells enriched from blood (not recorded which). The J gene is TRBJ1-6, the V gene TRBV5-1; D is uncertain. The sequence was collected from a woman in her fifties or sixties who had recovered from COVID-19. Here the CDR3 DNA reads TGCGCCAGCAGCTTCTCGGCGGGAGGTAATTCACCCCTCCACTTT. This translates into CASSFSAGGNSPLHF.